The clone carrying this TCR beta chain showed up just a few times. Its antigen is still unknown. One entry per CDR3 protein, called by TCRdb with MiXCR from the RT-PCR reads. The data contain hundreds of thousands of distinct CDR3 sequences, 25% of them seen just once; the ten biggest clones take up 1.9%. Germline V lookup: CDR1 SQVTM, CDR2 ANQGSEA. The CDR3 is 11 amino acids. V shed 8 bases and J 7 bases; nucleotides not matched to a gene: 4. This record belongs to a study of response to subunit inactivated influenza vaccine. The study's findings and limits: Authors suggested few new T cells are recruited by each seasonal influenza vaccination.

The clonotype originates from a man between 50 and 59 years old who received an inactivated influenza vaccine. V is TRBV29-1 and J is TRBJ2-7, with 11 bases aligning to TRBD2. The material was CD4+ T cells sorted from PBMCs, obtained about 5 days after vaccination. CDR3 protein: CSSRLAGEQYF. Here the CDR3 DNA reads TGCAGCTCAAGACTAGCGGGAGAGCAGTACTTC.